This TCR beta chain stems from a study of spatial heterogeneity in lung cancer. There are many counts of this clonotype. What it recognizes is unknown. TCRdb re-derived calls from the 5' RACE reads in MiXCR, one entry per CDR3 protein. In the table there are roughly 3,900 distinct CDR3 sequences, roughly 3.9% of which are singletons. Time point described: sample taken at primary tumor resection. General study findings and limits: Within tumors, counts of expanded alpha and beta TCRs tracked tumor mutation counts.

Germline CDR1 LGHNA, CDR2 YSLEER. This CDR3 has 16 amino acids. Losses at the gene ends were 4 bases for V and 0 bases for J; bases not matched to a gene: 5. Sample: lung tumor tissue, taken at surgery. This TCR came from a male donor with early-stage non-small cell lung cancer. This sequence joins TRBV4-3 and TRBJ2-4; TRBD2 matches 8 bases. The CDR3 protein is CASSPGLAQAKNIQYF. The CDR3, as DNA: TGCGCCAGCAGCCCTGGACTAGCTCAAGCCAAAAACATTCAGTACTTC.